Below are 32 T cell receptor beta chains sequenced from a single sample in a study of cytomegalovirus exposure and HLA in healthy donors. 60 Vbeta and 13 Jbeta primers were used in PCR. Assay: immunoSEQ multiplex PCR; the TCRdb copy retains only in-frame clones and omits some. The data hold about 160,000 clones, with almost 80% observed a single time. Sample: PBMCs. Every receptor here comes from a woman between 45 and 60 years old in good health and CMV-seropositive.

The rearrangement joins TRBV5-4 to TRBJ2-5; a weak D match, TRBD1 (6 bases). The CDR3 contains 15 residues. Germline assignment: CDR1 SGHNT and CDR2 YYREEE (reference sequence). V was pared by 1 base and J by 4 bases, with 14 bases between. CDR3 DNA: TGTGCCAGCAGCTTGTCGAGGGGGAGTGGAGAGACCCAGTACTTC. Protein sequence: CASSLSRGSGETQYF.

The rearrangement uses TRBV7-6 and TRBJ2-7; 8 bases agree with TRBD1. The CDR3 totals 19 residues. Looked up from germline, CDR1 is SGHVS and CDR2 is FNYEAQ. V lost 1 base to trimming and J lost 2 bases; unmatched junction nucleotides: 16. The CDR3 sequence is CASSLDPPTTTGVTYEQYF. The CDR3 DNA reads TGTGCCAGCAGCTTAGACCCACCGACGACGACAGGGGTTACCTACGAGCAGTACTTC.

This clone was seen more than once but under ten times. The CDR3 is CASLGEPGQGYF. CDR3 in DNA: TGTGCCAGCTTGGGGGAACCGGGACAGGGATACTTC. This rearrangement joins TRBV7-2 to TRBJ2-7; 9 nucleotides align to TRBD1. V shed 8 bases, J shed 13 bases, and the junction held 12 bases outside the gene matches. CDR3 size: 12 residues. Germline V CDR1 and CDR2: SGHTA, FQGNSA.

The chain couples TRBV7-9 to TRBJ2-5; perhaps TRBD2 as D (5 bases). Germline V lookup: CDR1 SEHNR, CDR2 FQNEAQ (reference sequence). This CDR3 has 12 residues. V was pared by 6 bases and J by 5 bases, with 10 bases between. Here the CDR3 reads CASRVREETQYF. CDR3 sequence (DNA): TGTGCCAGCAGGGTAAGGGAGGAGACCCAGTACTTC.

The rearrangement joins TRBV5-1 to TRBJ1-3; tentatively, D is TRBD1 (5 bases). This CDR3 is built from 17 residues. Between the trimmed V and J ends, which lost 4 bases and 0 bases, there was a span of 17 bases. Germline V gene data show CDR1 as SGHRS and CDR2 as YFSETQ. This CDR3 is CASSRQNSPTSGNTIYF. In DNA, the CDR3 is TGCGCCAGCAGCAGACAGAACAGTCCTACCTCTGGAAACACCATATATTTT.

This clone was found once. The J gene is TRBJ2-3, the V gene TRBV28, with 9 bases that match TRBD1. The V and J ends lost 9 bases and 1 base, in that order; junction bases with no gene match: 2. CDR3 length: 13 residues. Germline CDR1 is MDHEN and CDR2 is SYDVKM. DNA for the CDR3: TGTGCCAGTCGGGACAGGGGCACAGATACGCAGTATTTT. Encoded protein: CASRDRGTDTQYF. The full variable domain, completed using reference TRBV28 and TRBJ2-3, is DVKVTQSSRYLVKRTGEKVFLECVQDMDHENMFWYRQDPGLGLRLIYFSYDVKMKEKGDIPEGYSVSREKKERFSLILESASTNQTSMYLCASRDRGTDTQYFGPGTRLTVL.

This sequence joins TRBV27 and TRBJ1-2; D is undetermined. This CDR3 region has 13 residues. Germline-derived CDR1 and CDR2 are MNHEY and SMNVEV (reference sequence). Deletions cut 3 bases from V and 4 bases from J, with 9 bases between. The CDR3 sequence is CASSFNSGYGYTF. The CDR3 DNA reads TGTGCCAGCAGTTTTAACTCGGGCTATGGCTACACCTTC.

V usage is TRBV6-1 and J usage is TRBJ1-2; TRBD1 might be the D (5 bases). CDR1 is MNHNS and CDR2 is SASEGT in the germline V gene. V was clipped by 6 bases and J by 6 bases, with 20 bases between them. There are 15 residues in the CDR3. CDR3 sequence: CASSREAGGIDGYTF. DNA for the CDR3: TGTGCCAGCAGCCGGGAGGCCGGGGGGATTGATGGCTACACCTTC.

V usage is TRBV7-2 and J usage is TRBJ2-2; 8 bases are shared with TRBD2. Germline V lookup: CDR1 SGHTA, CDR2 FQGNSA. V gave up 0 bases and J gave up 5 bases; unmatched junction bases: 8. The CDR3 is made up of 17 amino acids. CDR3 in DNA: TGTGCCAGCAGCTTAGCCGGGCCGGGGGGGCGAACCGGGGAGCTGTTTTTT. It codes for CASSLAGPGGRTGELFF. Using reference TRBV7-2 and TRBJ2-2 for the parts outside the CDR3, the full variable domain is GAGVSQSPSNKVTEKGKDVELRCDPISGHTALYWYRQSLGQGLEFLIYFQGNSAPDKSGLPSDRFSAERTGGSVSTLTIQRTQQEDSAVYLCASSLAGPGGRTGELFFGEGSRLTVL.

Only one count was recorded for this clone. J is TRBJ2-1 and V is TRBV7-9; 10 nucleotides align to TRBD2. V was clipped by 0 bases and J by 0 bases; unmatched bases: 5. The CDR3 loop spans 18 amino acids. From germline, CDR1 is SEHNR and CDR2 FQNEAQ (reference sequence). CDR3 loop: CASSLATPSGSSYNEQFF. DNA for the CDR3: TGTGCCAGCAGCTTAGCGACACCTAGCGGGAGCTCCTACAATGAGCAGTTCTTC.

The genes are TRBV28 and TRBJ2-1; TRBD1 might be the D (5 bases). V lost 2 bases, J lost 15 bases, and 17 bases lay in between. CDR1 and CDR2 (germline): MDHEN, SYDVKM. The CDR3 covers 13 residues. CDR3 sequence: CASSLSSRGHTFF. The CDR3 DNA follows: TGTGCCAGCAGTTTAAGCAGTAGGGGCCATACGTTCTTC.

The CDR3 bases are TGTGCCAGCAGCTTAACAGGGGCCTATGGCTACACCTTC. Protein: CASSLTGAYGYTF. V usage is TRBV7-3 and J usage is TRBJ1-2; D possibly corresponds to TRBD1 (5 bases). CDR1 is SGHTA and CDR2 is FQGTGA in the germline V gene. Trimming pared 0 bases from V and 4 bases from J, leaving 6 bases between. This CDR3 is 13 amino acids long. Full variable domain (remainder filled in from reference TRBV7-3 and TRBJ1-2): GAGVSQTPSNKVTEKGKYVELRCDPISGHTALYWYRQSLGQGPEFLIYFQGTGAADDSGLPNDRFFAVRPEGSVSTLKIQRTERGDSAVYLCASSLTGAYGYTFGSGTRLTVV.

The chain employs TRBV4-1 and TRBJ1-5; 10 nucleotides line up with TRBD1. The length of the CDR3 is 16 residues. Germline V lookup: CDR1 MGHRA, CDR2 YSYEKL. The junction had 6 bases not matched to a gene; V was cut back by 4 bases and J by 3 bases. CDR3 sequence reads: CASSLDGTGVNQPQHF. CDR3 bases: TGCGCCAGCAGCCTCGACGGGACAGGGGTCAATCAGCCCCAGCATTTT.

The rearrangement uses TRBV5-1 and TRBJ2-3; TRBD2 aligns across 8 bases. The CDR3 sequence is 16 residues long. V trimming: 0 bases; J trimming: 6 bases; junction bases outside the gene matches: 9. Germline assignment: CDR1 SGHRS and CDR2 YFSETQ. The CDR3 DNA follows: TGCGCCAGCAGCTTGGGGACTAGCATCAAGCTTGATACGCAGTATTTT. This encodes CASSLGTSIKLDTQYF.

This clone was counted once. This CDR3 reads CASSRASGGLSTDTQYF. As DNA, the CDR3 is TGTGCCAGTAGTAGGGCTAGCGGGGGCCTTAGCACAGATACGCAGTATTTT. The rearrangement joins TRBV19 to TRBJ2-3; 10 bases fit TRBD2. CDR3 size: 17 residues. From germline, CDR1 is LNHDA and CDR2 SQIVND (reference sequence). Trimming removed 4 bases from V and 0 bases from J; junction bases left unmatched: 7.

CDR3 coding DNA: TGTGCCAGCACCCCGACAGGGGAAGAGACCCAGTACTTC. It codes for CASTPTGEETQYF. The chain recombines TRBV6-1 with TRBJ2-5; 8 bases map to TRBD1. The germline gives CDR1 MNHNS, CDR2 SASEGT. The CDR3 has 13 residues. V trimming: 7 bases; J trimming: 3 bases; junction bases outside the gene matches: 4.

This chain links TRBV9 with TRBJ2-5; TRBD2 matches 12 bases. Germline loops: CDR1 SGDLS, CDR2 YYNGEE. This CDR3 comprises 16 residues. After removal of 2 bases from V and 0 bases from J, the junction contained 2 bases not matched to a gene. CDR3 coding DNA: TGTGCCAGCAGCGTTACTAGCGGGGGGTACCAAGAGACCCAGTACTTC. Protein sequence: CASSVTSGGYQETQYF.

This clone was seen more than once but under ten times. The V call is TRBV2, the J call TRBJ1-1, with TRBD1 matching 7 bases. The CDR3 has 13 amino acids. CDR1 is SNHLY, CDR2 FYNNEI, per germline. Trimming cost V 6 bases and J 2 bases; bases outside gene matches: 3. The CDR3 loop reads CASRGTDNTEAFF. The CDR3 DNA reads TGTGCCAGCAGGGGGACAGATAACACTGAAGCTTTCTTT. Supplemented by reference TRBV2 and TRBJ1-1, the full variable domain reads EPEVTQTPSHQVTQMGQEVILRCVPISNHLYFYWYRQILGQKVEFLVSFYNNEISEKSEIFDDQFSVERPDGSNFTLKIRSTKLEDSAMYFCASRGTDNTEAFFGQGTRLTVV.

V usage is TRBV18 and J usage is TRBJ1-1; 8 positions match TRBD1. The germline CDR1 and CDR2 sequences are KGHSH and LQKENI. J was trimmed by 6 bases and V by 3 bases; bases with no gene match: 6. The CDR3 is 14 residues long. The CDR3 protein is CASSPGQGRSEAFF. In nucleotides, the CDR3 is TGTGCCAGCTCACCTGGACAGGGTAGATCTGAAGCTTTCTTT. The variable domain in full, with the rest retrieved from reference TRBV18 and TRBJ1-1, is NAGVMQNPRHLVRRRGQEARLRCSPMKGHSHVYWYRQLPEEGLKFMVYLQKENIIDESGMPKERFSAEFPKEGPSILRIQQVVRGDSAAYFCASSPGQGRSEAFFGQGTRLTVV.

The chain combines TRBV6-5 with TRBJ2-5, with 8 bases matching TRBD2. J was trimmed by 4 bases and V by 8 bases; bases with no gene match: 6. CDR3 length: 13 residues. Germline-derived CDR1 and CDR2 are MNHEY and SVGAGI. This chain's CDR3 is CASGQRERETQYF. DNA for the CDR3: TGTGCCAGCGGTCAGCGGGAGCGAGAGACCCAGTACTTC.

In its sample, this clone was seen once. The V gene is TRBV5-4, the J gene TRBJ2-1, with 9 nucleotides matching TRBD1. Germline V gives CDR1 SGHNT, CDR2 YYREEE (reference sequence). The CDR3 covers 14 residues. Trimming at V came to 2 bases and at J to 5 bases, leaving 2 bases not matched to a gene. The CDR3 region has the DNA TGTGCCAGCAGCTTACAGGGGGCGCACAATGAGCAGTTCTTC. Amino acid sequence: CASSLQGAHNEQFF. The whole variable domain, filled in from reference TRBV5-4 and TRBJ2-1, reads ETGVTQSPTHLIKTRGQQVTLRCSSQSGHNTVSWYQQALGQGPQFIFQYYREEENGRGNFPPRFSGLQFPNYSSELNVNALELDDSALYLCASSLQGAHNEQFFGPGTRLTVL.

The chain uses TRBV13 and TRBJ2-4, with a possible D match to TRBD2 (5 bases). CDR1 PRHDT and CDR2 FYEKMQ come from the germline V gene (reference sequence). The germline V and J ends were trimmed by 2 bases and 8 bases, with 19 bases remaining between them. There are 16 residues in the CDR3. This CDR3 reads CASSLFLPGNWDIQYF. CDR3 DNA sequence: TGTGCCAGCAGCTTATTTTTACCGGGGAATTGGGACATTCAGTACTTC.

This clone has just a few counts. This chain uses TRBV6-1 with TRBJ1-2; 8 bases agree with TRBD1. This CDR3 has 13 residues. The junction had 5 bases not matched to a gene; V was cut back by 4 bases and J by 7 bases. Germline CDR1 is MNHNS and CDR2 is SASEGT. The CDR3, as DNA: TGTGCCAGCAGTGTACAGGGGGGTGTTGGCTACACCTTC. Translated: CASSVQGGVGYTF.

V is TRBV27 and J is TRBJ2-1; 10 bases line up with TRBD1. Per the germline V gene, CDR1 is MNHEY and CDR2 is SMNVEV (reference sequence). The trim removed 9 bases at V and 6 bases at J, leaving 14 bases unmatched. This CDR3 spans 16 amino acids. The CDR3 here is CARMDGRDRGCNEQFF. CDR3 in DNA: TGTGCCAGGATGGATGGCCGGGACAGGGGTTGCAATGAGCAGTTCTTC.

The J gene is TRBJ2-5, the V gene TRBV2; 12 bases align to TRBD2. V trimming: 2 bases; J trimming: 4 bases; junction bases outside the gene matches: 2. The CDR3 has 15 amino acids. CDR1 SNHLY and CDR2 FYNNEI come from the germline V gene. The CDR3 nucleotides are TGTGCCAGCAGTGAACTAGCGGGGGGGCGAGAGACCCAGTACTTC. It encodes CASSELAGGRETQYF.

As regards this clone: A read error may produce the germline difference seen at one junction end. The rearrangement joins TRBV7-7 to TRBJ2-3; 13 bases are a match to TRBD2. Per the germline V gene, CDR1 is SSHAT and CDR2 is FNYEAQ (reference sequence). CDR3 length: 15 residues. CDR3 bases: TGTGCTAGCAGCTTAGGACTAGCGGGAGCAGATACGCAGTATTTT. It yields the protein CASSLGLAGADTQYF.

The V and J genes are TRBV19 and TRBJ2-5; D perhaps matches TRBD1 (6 bases). CDR1 is LNHDA, CDR2 SQIVND, per germline (reference sequence). The ends were cut back, 0 bases at V and 4 bases at J, with 9 bases in the middle. The CDR3 runs to 14 residues. The CDR3 DNA reads as TGTGCCAGTAGTATAGATACAGGGCCAGAGACCCAGTACTTC. Translating gives CASSIDTGPETQYF.

The chain has TRBV2 and TRBJ2-2; D is unclear. The CDR3 extends over 16 amino acids. The germline V gene encodes CDR1 SNHLY and CDR2 FYNNEI. Trimming stripped 5 bases from V and 0 bases from J, with 13 bases between. The CDR3 nucleotides are TGTGCCAGCAGTAACAGTCATTTCGCGAACACCGGGGAGCTGTTTTTT. Protein sequence: CASSNSHFANTGELFF.

This clone has more than one count but fewer than ten. The genes are TRBV10-3 and TRBJ1-2, with D tentatively TRBD1 (5 bases). V was cut by 4 bases and J by 13 bases, with 13 bases left in between. CDR1 and CDR2 from the germline V gene are ENHRY and SYGVKD. The CDR3 runs 11 residues. The CDR3 DNA follows: TGTGCCATCAGTGGGTTGGGGCCCCCCACCTTC. Amino acids: CAISGLGPPTF.

V gene TRBV19 combines with J gene TRBJ1-2; the D gene is possibly TRBD1 (5 bases). V was cut by 6 bases and J by 7 bases, with 15 bases left in between. From germline, CDR1 is LNHDA and CDR2 SQIVND (reference sequence). This CDR3 has 13 residues. CDR3 DNA: TGTGCCAGTAGCGTCATGGGGGGAGCTGGCTACACCTTC. Protein: CASSVMGGAGYTF. Looking up the rest from reference TRBV19 and TRBJ1-2 gives the full variable domain: DGGITQSPKYLFRKEGQNVTLSCEQNLNHDAMYWYRQDPGQGLRLIYYSQIVNDFQKGDIAEGYSVSREKKESFPLTVTSAQKNPTAFYLCASSVMGGAGYTFGSGTRLTVV.

This chain joins TRBV4-3 and TRBJ1-2; perhaps TRBD1 as D (5 bases). Deletions cut 3 bases from V and 12 bases from J, with 14 bases between. The CDR3 runs 12 residues. Germline CDR1 reads LGHNA; CDR2 reads YSLEER. DNA for the CDR3: TGCGCCAGCAGCCAGACGGGAGGGGCTAACACCTTC. It translates to CASSQTGGANTF.

The chain uses TRBV7-2 and TRBJ1-1, with D perhaps matching TRBD1 (6 bases). The CDR3 consists of 15 residues. The germline CDR1 and CDR2 sequences are SGHTA and FQGNSA. Trimming stripped 0 bases from V and 1 base from J, with 9 bases between. The DNA for the CDR3 is TGTGCCAGCAGCTTAGCGCCACAGGGGAACACTGAAGCTTTCTTT. Its translation: CASSLAPQGNTEAFF.